Each of the 24 T cell receptor beta chains below was sequenced from the same sample in a study of T-cell reconstitution after alpha-beta-depleted transplantation in children. Researchers prepared the TCRbeta library using unique molecular identifiers, the study reports. TCRdb reprocessed the PCR reads via MiXCR and lists one record per CDR3 protein. The sample holds a few hundred thousand distinct CDR3 sequences, about 9.4% seen once. Sequencing used PBMCs from the stem cell graft donor, obtained from the stem cell graft. These receptors originate from a human donor who donated a stem cell graft to a child with acute lymphoblastic leukemia.

In this sample, this clonotype turned up a few times. This chain connects TRBV29-1 to TRBJ2-2; D unclear. Trimming pared 4 bases from V and 4 bases from J, leaving 7 bases between. CDR1 is SQVTM and CDR2 is ANQGSEA in the germline V gene. This CDR3 spans 12 amino acids. CDR3 sequence: CSVAGSTGELFF. CDR3 nucleotides: TGCAGCGTTGCTGGGTCCACCGGGGAGCTGTTTTTT.

The rearrangement joins TRBV5-5 to TRBJ2-4, with TRBD2 as a possible D gene (6 bases). The germline V gene has CDR1 SGHKS and CDR2 YYEKEE (reference sequence). The length of the CDR3 is 16 residues. V shed 1 base and J shed 8 bases, with 19 bases lying between them. The DNA of the CDR3 is TGTGCCAGCAGCTTGTTCCCGCCCGGGAGTCTAGACATTCAGTACTTC. Translated: CASSLFPPGSLDIQYF.

This chain joins TRBV29-1 and TRBJ1-5, with D possibly TRBD1 on 6 matching bases. CDR1 and CDR2 (germline): SQVTM, ANQGSEA. This CDR3 spans 12 amino acids. V was cut by 6 bases and J by 3 bases, with 9 bases left in between. The CDR3 loop is CSVGTNNQPQHF. The CDR3 DNA follows: TGCAGCGTGGGGACAAACAATCAGCCCCAGCATTTT.

V and J are TRBV27 and TRBJ2-1, with TRBD2 as a possible D gene (6 bases). The CDR3 totals 16 residues. Germline V gene data show CDR1 as MNHEY and CDR2 as SMNVEV (reference sequence). V dropped 6 bases and J dropped 0 bases, with 15 bases sitting between them. The CDR3 is CASRAEGLSSYNEQFF. The CDR3, as DNA: TGTGCCAGCAGGGCCGAGGGACTTAGCTCCTACAATGAGCAGTTCTTC.

This clonotype was recorded many times. CDR3 protein: CASSLTGPGEQYF. In DNA, the CDR3 is TGTGCCAGCAGTTTGACAGGGCCAGGGGAGCAGTACTTC. The rearrangement uses TRBV12-3 or TRBV12-4 and TRBJ2-7, with 7 bases aligning to TRBD1. J was trimmed by 7 bases and V by 3 bases; bases with no gene match: 6. CDR3 length: 13 residues.

This clonotype has ten or more counts. CDR3 coding DNA: TGTGCCAGCAACCAGCCAGGTTCCCTCGTGCGGTTCTTC. Its translation is CASNQPGSLVRFF. This chain links TRBV27 with TRBJ2-1; the D is unclear. The germline V gene has CDR1 MNHEY and CDR2 SMNVEV (reference sequence). The CDR3 contains 13 residues. V was trimmed by 7 bases and J by 15 bases, leaving 22 bases between them.

This clonotype was counted a few times. This chain joins TRBV5-6 and TRBJ2-2; 7 nucleotides match TRBD2. Germline V CDR1 and CDR2: SGHDT, YYEEEE. Unmatched junction bases numbered 16, after V lost 4 bases and J lost 4 bases. The CDR3 extends over 18 amino acids. The CDR3 sequence is CASSPLGVGREVTGELFF. The CDR3 DNA follows: TGTGCCAGCAGCCCACTAGGGGTGGGACGGGAGGTCACCGGGGAGCTGTTTTTT.

The chain is built from TRBV20-1 and TRBJ2-3; tentative D call: TRBD1 (5 bases). CDR1 is DFQATT and CDR2 is SNEGSKA in the germline V gene (reference sequence). The CDR3 is 11 amino acids. V dropped 5 bases and J dropped 4 bases, with 7 bases sitting between them. The CDR3 loop is CSAQGADTQYF. Written as DNA, the CDR3 is TGCAGTGCTCAAGGGGCAGATACGCAGTATTTT.

V and J are TRBV4-3 and TRBJ1-4; 8 nucleotides align to TRBD1. The CDR3 has 16 residues. The J segment lost 2 bases and the V segment lost 5 bases, leaving 7 bases of the junction unmatched. CDR1 is LGHNA and CDR2 is YSLEER in the germline V gene. CDR3 DNA sequence: TGCGCCAGCAGCTCCGCAGGGGGCTCCACTAATGAAAAACTGTTTTTT. Residues: CASSSAGGSTNEKLFF.

This clonotype was picked up a small number of times. The chain joins TRBV28 to TRBJ1-4; 7 nucleotides match TRBD1. From germline, CDR1 is MDHEN and CDR2 SYDVKM. The CDR3 covers 14 residues. Trimming cost V 6 bases and J 8 bases; bases outside gene matches: 9. The CDR3 spells CASRTTGWAEKLFF. Written as DNA, the CDR3 is TGTGCCAGCAGAACGACAGGGTGGGCAGAAAAACTGTTTTTT.

This clonotype showed up just a few times. V gene TRBV20-1 combines with J gene TRBJ2-7; no clear D gene. Germline V gives CDR1 DFQATT, CDR2 SNEGSKA (reference sequence). V was clipped by 6 bases and J by 2 bases, with 14 bases between them. The CDR3 has 13 residues. The CDR3 DNA is TGCAGTGCCGCAGCGCGGATGACCTACGAGCAGTACTTC. It yields the protein CSAAARMTYEQYF.

This clonotype was picked up a small number of times. This chain connects TRBV5-1 to TRBJ2-7; TRBD2 matches 7 bases. Trimming cost V 0 bases and J 5 bases; bases outside gene matches: 8. The CDR3 consists of 15 residues. Germline V CDR1 and CDR2: SGHRS, YFSETQ. The CDR3 nucleotides are TGCGCCAGCAGCTTGGGTTCGTCTAGCGGAGACGAGCAGTACTTC. Protein: CASSLGSSSGDEQYF.

This clonotype was observed a handful of times. V and J are TRBV28 and TRBJ1-5, with unresolved D. CDR3 length: 15 residues. Germline assignment: CDR1 MDHEN and CDR2 SYDVKM. Trimming pared 3 bases from V and 5 bases from J, leaving 14 bases between. CDR3 amino acids: CASSFNPGSDQPQHF. For the CDR3, the DNA is TGTGCCAGCAGTTTCAACCCCGGATCTGATCAGCCCCAGCATTTT. The variable domain in full, completed from reference TRBV28 and TRBJ1-5, reads DVKVTQSSRYLVKRTGEKVFLECVQDMDHENMFWYRQDPGLGLRLIYFSYDVKMKEKGDIPEGYSVSREKKERFSLILESASTNQTSMYLCASSFNPGSDQPQHFGDGTRLSIL.

This clonotype was observed a handful of times. The chain couples TRBV3-1 to TRBJ2-7; D not certain. The length of the CDR3 is 12 residues. V lost 1 base and J lost 10, with 11 bases in between. Germline V CDR1 and CDR2: LGHDT, YNNKEL (reference sequence). For the CDR3, the DNA is TGTGCCAGCAGCCAAGGTCGCTGGGGTCAGTACTTC. This sequence encodes CASSQGRWGQYF.

This clonotype appeared many times. V is TRBV7-3 and J is TRBJ1-5, with unresolved D. Germline CDR1 reads SGHTA; CDR2 reads FQGTGA. Trimming stripped 1 base from V and 4 bases from J, with 11 bases between. This CDR3 spans 15 amino acids. In DNA form, the CDR3 reads TGTGCCAGCAGCTTAAATGGCAGATCGAATCAGCCCCAGCATTTT. Its protein is CASSLNGRSNQPQHF.

This clonotype was seen at least ten times. The chain has TRBV6-5 and TRBJ1-4; D is possibly TRBD1 (5 bases). V lost 3 bases and J 6 bases, leaving 14 bases between the germline ends. Germline V gene data show CDR1 as MNHEY and CDR2 as SVGAGI. The CDR3 extends over 15 amino acids. The CDR3 DNA is TGTGCCAGCAGTTATTCCAGGGTGTCGGATGAAAAACTGTTTTTT. Amino acids: CASSYSRVSDEKLFF.

The chain joins TRBV7-6 to TRBJ2-5; 7 nucleotides align to TRBD1. The CDR3 sequence is 17 residues long. The J segment lost 0 bases and the V segment lost 5 bases, leaving 12 bases of the junction unmatched. Germline loops: CDR1 SGHVS, CDR2 FNYEAQ. DNA for the CDR3: TGTGCCAGCAGCCCAACCCGGGACAGACTGTACCAAGAGACCCAGTACTTC. Encoded protein: CASSPTRDRLYQETQYF.

This clonotype was seen only a few times. The chain recombines TRBV12-3 or TRBV12-4 with TRBJ2-2, with a possible D match to TRBD2 (5 bases). The V end lost 8 bases, the J end lost 8 bases, and 12 bases lay between the germline ends. The CDR3 runs to 12 residues. DNA for the CDR3: TGTGCCAGCTCATGGTGGGAGGGGGAGCTGTTTTTT. Protein product: CASSWWEGELFF.

The rearrangement uses TRBV6-2 or TRBV6-3 and TRBJ2-1; a possible D gene is TRBD1 (6 bases). This CDR3 comprises 16 residues. V was clipped by 8 bases and J by 0 bases, with 17 bases between them. Germline V lookup: CDR1 MNHEY, CDR2 SVGEGT. CDR3 in DNA: TGTGCCAGCGGGCATATACAGGGCAGCTCCTACAATGAGCAGTTCTTC. It is translated as CASGHIQGSSYNEQFF.

This clonotype came up a few times. This chain uses TRBV3-1 with TRBJ2-3; D unclear. Per germline, CDR1 LGHDT and CDR2 YNNKEL (reference sequence). The CDR3 is made up of 16 amino acids. The V gene lost 1 base and the J gene lost 3 bases, with 14 bases spanning the gap. CDR3 nucleotide sequence: TGTGCCAGCAGCCAAGGGTGGGCCTTACCTACAGATACGCAGTATTTT. As protein: CASSQGWALPTDTQYF.

Only a few counts were recorded for this clonotype. This sequence joins TRBV7-9 and TRBJ2-1; 9 nucleotides align to TRBD2. The CDR3 runs 16 residues. V lost 5 bases and J lost 2; bases outside the gene matches: 7. Germline lookup yields CDR1 SEHNR and CDR2 FQNEAQ (reference sequence). The CDR3 reads CASSPVAGDTYNEQFF. CDR3 DNA sequence: TGTGCCAGCAGCCCCGTAGCGGGAGACACCTACAATGAGCAGTTCTTC.

The genes are TRBV4-3 and TRBJ2-3, with TRBD1 identical over 9 bases. Unmatched junction bases numbered 6, after V lost 2 bases and J lost 3 bases. CDR3 length equals 16 residues. Germline CDR1 is LGHNA and CDR2 is YSLEER. The CDR3 is CASSQFAGTGTDTQYF. The CDR3 coding sequence is TGCGCCAGCAGCCAATTCGCCGGGACAGGGACAGATACGCAGTATTTT.

This clonotype was found a few times. This sequence joins TRBV12-3 or TRBV12-4 and TRBJ2-1; D assignment may be TRBD1 or TRBD2 (6 bases each). Trimming cost V 6 bases and J 6 bases, with 18 bases left between them. The CDR3 is 15 amino acids. The CDR3 DNA is TGTGCCAGCAGCCTCCCGGGGGCCTCATTCAATGAGCAGTTCTTC. This encodes CASSLPGASFNEQFF.

This chain links TRBV7-9 with TRBJ2-5; D remains ambiguous. The CDR3 is 14 residues long. Germline V gene lookup returns CDR1 SEHNR and CDR2 FQNEAQ (reference sequence). V lost 11 bases, J lost 0 bases, and 16 bases lay in between. CDR3 region: CALQDGYHQETQYF. CDR3 nucleotides: TGTGCCCTTCAAGACGGATACCACCAAGAGACCCAGTACTTC.